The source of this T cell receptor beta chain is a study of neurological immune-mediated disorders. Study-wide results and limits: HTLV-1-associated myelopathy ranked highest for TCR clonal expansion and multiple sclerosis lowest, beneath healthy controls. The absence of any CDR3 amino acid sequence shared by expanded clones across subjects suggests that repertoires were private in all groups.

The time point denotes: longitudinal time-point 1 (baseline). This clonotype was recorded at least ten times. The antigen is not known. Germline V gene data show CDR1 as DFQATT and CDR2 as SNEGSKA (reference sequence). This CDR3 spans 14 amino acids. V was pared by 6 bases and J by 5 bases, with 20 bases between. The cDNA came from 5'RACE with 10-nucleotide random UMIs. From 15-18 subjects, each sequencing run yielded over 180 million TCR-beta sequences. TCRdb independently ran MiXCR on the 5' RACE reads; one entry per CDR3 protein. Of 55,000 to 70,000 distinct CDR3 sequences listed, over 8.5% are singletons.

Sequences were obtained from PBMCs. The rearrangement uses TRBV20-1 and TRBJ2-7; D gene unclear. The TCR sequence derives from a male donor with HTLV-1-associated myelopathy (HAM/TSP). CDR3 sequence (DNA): TGCAGTGCCAGAAGTCCGATCGCGTCGAACGAGCAGTACTTC. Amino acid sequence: CSARSPIASNEQYF.